This record looks at one T cell receptor beta chain sequence and its context. The antigen remains unidentified. The data originate from a study of shared clonotypes between healthy human individuals. The study, taken as a whole, reports: In this cohort, only blood was sampled, and tissue repertoires likely differ.

The V end was cut by 5 bases, the J end by 5 bases, with 18 bases between. The CDR3 extends over 15 amino acids. Germline V CDR1 and CDR2: LNHDA, SQIVND (reference sequence). Evenly divided among several immunoSEQ plates was the genomic DNA of each subset. Assay: immunoSEQ multiplex PCR; the TCRdb copy retains only in-frame clones and omits some. This sample has about 1 million clones, with approximately 72% found just once. Sequenced: memory CD4+ T cells sorted from blood. Subset of the sample: CD45RA-negative fraction. This chain connects TRBV19 to TRBJ2-5, with D tentatively TRBD1 (5 bases). This clonotype was obtained from a young man in good health. CDR3 DNA: TGTGCCAGTAGTGTATCCCACAGGAGTTCTGAGACCCAGTACTTC. Its translation: CASSVSHRSSETQYF.